The 20 T cell receptor beta chains below come from one sample, sequenced in a study of T cells in localized non-small cell lung cancer. Assay: immunoSEQ multiplex PCR; the TCRdb copy retains only in-frame clones and omits some. The data show about 21,000 clones, about 85% seen once. Specimen: PBMCs, collected before any cancer treatment. The receptors come from a man between 40 and 75 years old with stage II squamous cell lung carcinoma.

The chain is built from TRBV10-3 and TRBJ1-2, with D uncertain. The V end was cut by 8 bases, the J end by 2 bases, with 12 bases between. The CDR3 is 13 amino acids. Germline CDR1 is ENHRY and CDR2 is SYGVKD. CDR3 in amino acids: CAIPQVGNYGYTF. CDR3 nucleotide sequence: TGTGCCATCCCCCAGGTGGGAAACTATGGCTACACCTTC.

The chain is built from TRBV5-1 and TRBJ1-3; TRBD1 is a possible D gene (5 bases). Germline V lookup: CDR1 SGHRS, CDR2 YFSETQ. The germline V and J ends were trimmed by 5 bases and 3 bases, with 9 bases remaining between them. The CDR3 spans 13 residues. The CDR3 loop is CASSGGGGNTIYF. The DNA of the CDR3 is TGCGCCAGCAGTGGGGGTGGTGGAAACACCATATATTTT. The complete variable domain, with remaining parts taken from reference TRBV5-1 and TRBJ1-3, reads KAGVTQTPRYLIKTRGQQVTLSCSPISGHRSVSWYQQTPGQGLQFLFEYFSETQRNKGNFPGRFSGRQFSNSRSEMNVSTLELGDSALYLCASSGGGGNTIYFGEGSWLTVV.

The rearrangement joins TRBV11-2 to TRBJ1-1; no reliable D call. V shed 0 bases and J shed 6 bases, with 8 bases lying between them. The length of the CDR3 is 13 residues. Germline V gene sequence: CDR1 SGHAT, CDR2 FQNNGV. CDR3 residues: CASSLERVAEAFF. The CDR3 nucleotides read TGTGCCAGCAGCTTAGAAAGGGTGGCTGAAGCTTTCTTT.

This clone was detected only once. The V call is TRBV6-1, the J call TRBJ2-1, with 14 bases lining up with TRBD2. CDR3 length equals 15 residues. Looked up from germline, CDR1 is MNHNS and CDR2 is SASEGT. V trimming: 3 bases; J trimming: 7 bases; junction bases outside the gene matches: 2. The CDR3 sequence is CASSETSGGVNEQFF. Here the CDR3 DNA reads TGTGCCAGCAGTGAGACTAGCGGGGGGGTTAATGAGCAGTTCTTC.

This clone is classed as medium-sized. The chain carries TRBV5-4 and TRBJ2-1; 8 nucleotides agree with TRBD2. The CDR3 loop spans 17 amino acids. V was clipped by 0 bases and J by 2 bases; unmatched bases: 7. Germline CDR1 reads SGHNT; CDR2 reads YYREEE (reference sequence). Written as DNA, the CDR3 is TGTGCCAGCAGCTTGGAGGGCGTCGGGAGGGCCTACAATGAGCAGTTCTTC. This translates into CASSLEGVGRAYNEQFF.

The chain couples TRBV30 to TRBJ2-7; D call uncertain. V lost 2 bases and J 3 bases, leaving 5 bases between the germline ends. The CDR3 contains 11 residues. Germline V lookup: CDR1 GTSNPN, CDR2 SVGIG (reference sequence). The CDR3 DNA is TGTGCCTGGAGTTTAAACTACGAGCAGTACTTC. It codes for CAWSLNYEQYF. Drawing the rest from reference TRBV30 and TRBJ2-7, the complete variable domain is SQTIHQWPATLVQPVGSPLSLECTVEGTSNPNLYWYRQAAGRGLQLLFYSVGIGQISSEVPQNLSASRPQDRQFILSSKKLLLSDSGFYLCAWSLNYEQYFGPGTRLTVT.

The rearrangement links TRBV9 to TRBJ2-6; D perhaps matches TRBD1 (6 bases). This CDR3 has 21 residues. V was shortened by 0 bases and J by 0 bases, with 22 bases between the two germline ends. Germline loops: CDR1 SGDLS, CDR2 YYNGEE. The CDR3: CASSVAPSFAGALSGANVLTF. CDR3 DNA sequence: TGTGCCAGCAGCGTAGCCCCTAGTTTCGCAGGGGCCCTCTCTGGGGCCAACGTCCTGACTTTC.

The CDR3 loop is CASSLRGRTGELFF. For the CDR3, the DNA is TGCGCCAGCAGCTTGAGGGGGCGCACCGGGGAGCTGTTTTTT. This chain links TRBV5-1 with TRBJ2-2, with 7 bases matching TRBD1. V dropped 1 base and J dropped 4; count of bases not matched to a gene: 1. Germline V gene sequence: CDR1 SGHRS, CDR2 YFSETQ. The CDR3 is 14 amino acids.

The chain joins TRBV5-6 to TRBJ1-2, with D possibly TRBD1 on 6 matching bases. The CDR3 consists of 15 residues. Germline V gene data show CDR1 as SGHDT and CDR2 as YYEEEE. With 6 bases removed from V and 0 bases from J, the gap between germline ends came to 15 bases. The CDR3 nucleotides are TGTGCCAGCATCAAACAGGGAGTCCCTAACTATGGCTACACCTTC. Translated, it gives CASIKQGVPNYGYTF.

The chain couples TRBV6-1 to TRBJ1-2; D gene uncertain. Per germline, CDR1 MNHNS and CDR2 SASEGT. The CDR3 consists of 18 residues. V shed 2 bases and J shed 0 bases, with 19 bases lying between them. The CDR3 DNA follows: TGTGCCAGCAGTGAACAGACTGTGGTCCAGCGAACTAACTATGGCTACACCTTC. This translates into CASSEQTVVQRTNYGYTF.

The chain recombines TRBV4-1 with TRBJ1-3; weak D call: TRBD1 (5 bases). Germline lookup yields CDR1 MGHRA and CDR2 YSYEKL. The CDR3 runs 19 residues. Trimming pared 0 bases from V and 3 bases from J, leaving 21 bases between. The CDR3: CASSQDQTERLFGGNTIYF. The CDR3 DNA reads TGCGCCAGCAGCCAAGATCAGACAGAGAGGCTCTTTGGTGGAAACACCATATATTTT.

The chain couples TRBV4-1 to TRBJ1-1, with D tentatively TRBD1 (5 bases). This CDR3 contains 15 residues. The V gene's germline CDR1 is MGHRA and CDR2 YSYEKL. V dropped 4 bases and J dropped 0 bases, with 12 bases sitting between them. CDR3 region: CASSRSGTVNTEAFF. The DNA of the CDR3 is TGCGCCAGCAGCCGGTCTGGGACGGTGAACACTGAAGCTTTCTTT.

This chain links TRBV4-1 with TRBJ1-4; 7 positions match TRBD1. Per germline, CDR1 MGHRA and CDR2 YSYEKL. The CDR3 sequence is 13 residues long. V shed 5 bases and J 4 bases; nucleotides not matched to a gene: 1. CDR3 DNA: TGCGCCAGCAGCGGGACAGTTAATGAAAAACTGTTTTTT. It codes for CASSGTVNEKLFF.

The V and J genes are TRBV10-2 and TRBJ2-7; either TRBD1 or TRBD2 may fit D (6 bases each). The germline V gene has CDR1 WSHSY and CDR2 SAAADI. The CDR3 contains 13 residues. The V end was cut by 8 bases, the J end by 8 bases, with 19 bases between. CDR3: CASFPGAHNKQYF. The CDR3 DNA sequence: TGCGCCAGCTTTCCGGGGGCCCACAATAAGCAGTACTTC.

The chain employs TRBV11-2 and TRBJ2-5, with 8 bases that match TRBD1. The CDR3 spans 18 residues. The germline gives CDR1 SGHAT, CDR2 FQNNGV. Trimming took 5 bases from V and 2 from J; bases not matched to a gene: 16. CDR3 sequence reads: CASSTGTGILSYQETQYF. In DNA, the CDR3 is TGTGCCAGCAGCACCGGGACAGGCATCCTTTCTTATCAAGAGACCCAGTACTTC.

As concerns this clone: Mismatch with germline at one junction end may stem from a read error. This sequence joins TRBV5-4 and TRBJ2-2; D gene ambiguous. This CDR3 is built from 15 residues. From germline, CDR1 is SGHNT and CDR2 YYREEE (reference sequence). The CDR3 loop is CASSLEGSKTGELFF. In nucleotides, the CDR3 is TGTGCCAGCAGCTTGGAGGGCTCGAAAACCGGGGAGCTGTTTTTT.

In this sample, this clone turned up once. V is TRBV5-1 and J is TRBJ2-7; D is unclear. The CDR3 consists of 15 residues. Trimming left V 0 bases short and J 6 bases short, with 16 bases between. Germline assignment: CDR1 SGHRS and CDR2 YFSETQ. The CDR3 sequence is CASSLGVGSHPEQYF. For the CDR3, the DNA is TGCGCCAGCAGCTTGGGTGTCGGGTCCCACCCCGAGCAGTACTTC.

This clone turned up a few times. This rearrangement joins TRBV10-2 to TRBJ1-5; D is uncertain. The CDR3 runs to 13 residues. From germline, CDR1 is WSHSY and CDR2 SAAADI. The germline V and J ends were trimmed by 6 bases and 3 bases, with 9 bases remaining between them. DNA of the CDR3: TGCGCCAGCAGGAGAGGAGTCAATCAGCCCCAGCATTTT. This codes for CASRRGVNQPQHF.

This CDR3 is CSVDGGDSAYNEQFF. The CDR3, as DNA: TGCAGCGTTGACGGAGGGGACTCTGCCTACAATGAGCAGTTCTTC. The genes are TRBV29-1 and TRBJ2-1, with D perhaps matching TRBD2 (6 bases). CDR3 length equals 15 residues. V lost 3 bases to trimming and J lost 2 bases, with 14 bases between them. The V gene's germline CDR1 is SQVTM and CDR2 ANQGSEA.

This chain joins TRBV30 and TRBJ2-5; 11 nucleotides match TRBD1. Germline values: CDR1 GTSNPN, CDR2 SVGIG (reference sequence). The CDR3 runs to 15 residues. The DNA of the CDR3 is TGTGCTTGCTCTCGGGACAGGGGGTACCAAGAGACCCAGTACTTC. This sequence encodes CACSRDRGYQETQYF.